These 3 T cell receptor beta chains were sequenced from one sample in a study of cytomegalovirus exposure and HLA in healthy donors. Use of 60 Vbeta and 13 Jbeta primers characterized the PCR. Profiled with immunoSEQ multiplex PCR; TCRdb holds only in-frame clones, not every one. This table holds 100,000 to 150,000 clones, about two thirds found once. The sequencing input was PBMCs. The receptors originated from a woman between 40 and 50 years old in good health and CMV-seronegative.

The CDR3 sequence is CASSESLAVLYEQYF. Here the CDR3 DNA reads TGTGCCAGCAGTGAGTCTCTAGCGGTTCTCTACGAGCAGTACTTC. This chain uses TRBV6-1 with TRBJ2-7; 7 bases are shared with TRBD2. Germline values: CDR1 MNHNS, CDR2 SASEGT. The CDR3 contains 15 residues. V was pared by 3 bases and J by 3 bases, with 8 bases of the junction left unmatched.

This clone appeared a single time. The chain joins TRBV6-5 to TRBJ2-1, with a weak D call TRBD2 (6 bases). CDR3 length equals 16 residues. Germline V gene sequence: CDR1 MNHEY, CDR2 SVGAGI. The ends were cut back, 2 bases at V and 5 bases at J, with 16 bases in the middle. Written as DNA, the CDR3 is TGTGCCAGCAGTTACCTACGGCTAGGAGGGGACAATGAGCAGTTCTTC. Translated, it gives CASSYLRLGGDNEQFF.

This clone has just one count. CDR3 sequence (DNA): TGTGCCAGCACCTGGGGACAGGGTTCGTACAATGAGCAGTTCTTC. This encodes CASTWGQGSYNEQFF. The V call is TRBV6-5, the J call TRBJ2-1; 9 nucleotides line up with TRBD1. Germline V gene data show CDR1 as MNHEY and CDR2 as SVGAGI. Trimming removed 7 bases from V and 4 bases from J; junction bases left unmatched: 8. The CDR3 runs to 15 residues.